Below, one TCR beta chain is given with its context. Sequence at one end of the junction differs from germline and may be a read error. Donors had localized lung adenocarcinoma, a non-small cell lung cancer. One entry per CDR3 protein, called by TCRdb with MiXCR from the PCR reads. The table records 3,600 or so distinct CDR3 sequences, about two thirds of them present only once. This specimen belongs to a study of CD4 and CD8 cells across lung adenocarcinoma regions. Germline CDR1 and CDR2: ENHRY and SYGVKD. The CDR3 length is 14 residues. Sequenced material: CD8+ T cells from the margin of a lung tumor. The sequence derives from a female donor with lung adenocarcinoma. The CD4 and CD8 labels of this study may be unreliable. V and J are TRBV10-3 and TRBJ2-5; D may be TRBD1 (6 bases). CDR3 sequence: CAGSGGRAQDTQYF. CDR3 sequence (DNA): TGTGCGGGGAGTGGGGGCCGTGCCCAAGATACCCAGTATTTC.